The 10 T cell receptor beta chains listed next were all sequenced from one sample in a study of lymphopenia after photon versus proton radiotherapy. Using immunoSEQ multiplex PCR, the repertoire was profiled, and TCRdb retains in-frame clones only, with some absent. Among some 25,000 clones listed, approximately 90% were seen once. The input for sequencing was peripheral blood, taken from a patient treated with photon-based radiotherapy. These receptors all come from a man between 45 and 60 years old with gastric cancer.

CDR3 nucleotide sequence: TGCGCCAACCTGGATAGACAGCCACTGTCACCCCTCCACTTT. Amino acid sequence: CANLDRQPLSPLHF. The chain uses TRBV23-1 and TRBJ1-6; D might be TRBD1 (5 bases). TRBV23-1 qualifies as an ORF whose function is uncertain. The V and J ends lost 10 bases and 10 bases respectively, with 20 bases between them. The CDR3 has 14 residues.

CDR3 amino acids: CASSYSENTIYF. The DNA of the CDR3 is TGTGCCAGCAGTTACTCTGAGAACACCATATATTTT. V and J are TRBV6-6 and TRBJ1-3; the D is unclear. The ends were cut back, 0 bases at V and 7 bases at J, with 4 bases in the middle. The CDR3 contains 12 residues. Per the germline V gene, CDR1 is MNHNY and CDR2 is SVGAGI (reference sequence).

The rearrangement uses TRBV7-6 and TRBJ1-1; D perhaps matches TRBD1 (5 bases). Germline assignment: CDR1 SGHVS and CDR2 FNYEAQ. There are 13 residues in the CDR3. Deletions cut 4 bases from V and 5 bases from J, with 11 bases between. The CDR3 nucleotides read TGTGCCAGCAGCTCGAGCAGGGTAACTGAAGCTTTCTTT. Translation gives CASSSSRVTEAFF. The full variable domain, in which reference TRBV7-6 and TRBJ1-1 provide the parts outside the CDR3, is GAGVSQSPRYKVTKRGQDVALRCDPISGHVSLYWYRQALGQGPEFLTYFNYEAQQDKSGLPNDRFSAERPEGSISTLTIQRTEQRDSAMYRCASSSSRVTEAFFGQGTRLTVV.

V is TRBV9 and J is TRBJ1-1; TRBD1 is a possible D gene (6 bases). CDR1 and CDR2 (germline): SGDLS, YYNGEE. Trimming left V 4 bases short and J 5 bases short, with 18 bases between. The CDR3 runs to 15 residues. The CDR3, as DNA: TGTGCCAGCAGCCCAAGACAGGACCTTGTGACTGAAGCTTTCTTT. It translates to CASSPRQDLVTEAFF. Together with reference TRBV9 and TRBJ1-1, the CDR3 gives the full variable domain: DSGVTQTPKHLITATGQRVTLRCSPRSGDLSVYWYQQSLDQGLQFLIQYYNGEERAKGNILERFSAQQFPDLHSELNLSSLELGDSALYFCASSPRQDLVTEAFFGQGTRLTVV.

V is TRBV14 and J is TRBJ2-2; TRBD2 aligns across 10 bases. Germline CDR1 and CDR2: SGHDN and FVKESK. V was clipped by 5 bases and J by 14 bases; unmatched bases: 14. The CDR3 covers 15 residues. The CDR3 protein is CASSAAGSGGAFLFF. The CDR3 DNA reads TGTGCCAGCAGCGCTGCTGGGAGCGGGGGGGCCTTTCTGTTTTTT. The full variable domain, completed using reference TRBV14 and TRBJ2-2, is EAGVTQFPSHSVIEKGQTVTLRCDPISGHDNLYWYRRVMGKEIKFLLHFVKESKQDESGMPNNRFLAERTGGTYSTLKVQPAELEDSGVYFCASSAAGSGGAFLFFGEGSRLTVL.

The CDR3 sequence: CASSVNQMNTEAFF. In DNA form, the CDR3 reads TGTGCCAGCAGCGTTAATCAAATGAACACTGAAGCTTTCTTT. The gene calls are TRBV9 and TRBJ1-1; D call uncertain. Trimming took off 2 bases at V and 0 bases at J, with 8 bases between the two ends. The CDR3 is made up of 14 amino acids. Germline V gene lookup returns CDR1 SGDLS and CDR2 YYNGEE.

This clone was picked up one time. The chain carries TRBV19 and TRBJ2-7, with a tentative D call TRBD2 (7 bases). The germline CDR1 and CDR2 sequences are LNHDA and SQIVND (reference sequence). Between the trimmed V and J ends, which lost 3 bases and 3 bases, there was a span of 12 bases. The CDR3 totals 14 residues. DNA for the CDR3: TGTGCCAGTAGTATTACGCGGGGGCTCTACGAGCAGTACTTC. Translation gives CASSITRGLYEQYF.

This rearrangement joins TRBV2 to TRBJ1-2; tentatively, D is TRBD1 (5 bases). CDR1 is SNHLY and CDR2 is FYNNEI in the germline V gene. The CDR3 runs 12 residues. V shed 8 bases and J shed 8 bases, with 15 bases lying between them. CDR3 loop: CASPPGRMGYTF. CDR3 in DNA: TGTGCCAGCCCGCCAGGGAGAATGGGCTACACCTTC.

The chain uses TRBV15 and TRBJ2-3, with 10 nucleotides matching TRBD2. Trimming took 0 bases from V and 1 from J; bases not matched to a gene: 10. The CDR3 covers 19 residues. Per the germline V gene, CDR1 is LNHNV and CDR2 is YYDKDF (reference sequence). The DNA for the CDR3 is TGTGCCACCAGCAGAGATTTGCTAGCGGGGGTCTCTGGCACAGATACGCAGTATTTT. It specifies CATSRDLLAGVSGTDTQYF.

The rearrangement joins TRBV20-1 to TRBJ2-7; no firm D call. CDR3 length: 11 amino acids. Germline V CDR1 and CDR2: DFQATT, SNEGSKA (reference sequence). Trimming stripped 6 bases from V and 9 bases from J, with 15 bases between. Here the CDR3 DNA reads TGCAGTGCAGCAGACCCTAACGGGCAGTACGTC. Its translation is CSAADPNGQYV.